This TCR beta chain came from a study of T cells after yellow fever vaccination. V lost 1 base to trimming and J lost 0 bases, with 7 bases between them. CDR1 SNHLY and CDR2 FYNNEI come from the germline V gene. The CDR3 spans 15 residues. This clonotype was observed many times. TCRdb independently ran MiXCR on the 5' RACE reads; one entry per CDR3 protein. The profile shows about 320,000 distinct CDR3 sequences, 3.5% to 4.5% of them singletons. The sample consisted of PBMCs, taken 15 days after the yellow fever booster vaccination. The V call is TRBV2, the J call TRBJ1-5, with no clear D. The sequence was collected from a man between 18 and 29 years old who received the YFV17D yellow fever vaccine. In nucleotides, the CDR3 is TGTGCCAGCAGTGAAGGGCACTATAGCAATCAGCCCCAGCATTTT. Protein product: CASSEGHYSNQPQHF. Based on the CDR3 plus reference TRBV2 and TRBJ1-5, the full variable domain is EPEVTQTPSHQVTQMGQEVILRCVPISNHLYFYWYRQILGQKVEFLVSFYNNEISEKSEIFDDQFSVERPDGSNFTLKIRSTKLEDSAMYFCASSEGHYSNQPQHFGDGTRLSIL.